The clone carrying this T cell receptor beta chain came up many times. Its antigen remains unknown. The CDR3 has 16 amino acids. Germline loops: CDR1 MDHEN, CDR2 SYDVKM. Unmatched junction bases numbered 9, after V lost 2 bases and J lost 4 bases. These data originate in a study of CD8 T cells in ankylosing spondylitis. TCRdb re-derived calls from the 5' RACE reads in MiXCR, one entry per CDR3 protein. The sample has around 490,000 distinct CDR3 sequences, 5.3% seen once; the top ten hold around 3.5%. Study results and limitations: Earlier work had already found some motif variants in reactive arthritis synovial fluid and blood. Relatively rare in peripheral blood, disease-linked clones were also CD8+. It was reported that disease-linked clones were significantly enriched in matched ankylosing spondylitis synovial fluid. A TCR beta motif of fewer than 10 highly homologous variants seemed to mark ankylosing spondylitis blood.

This sequence joins TRBV28 and TRBJ1-2, with TRBD1 matching 8 bases. The receptor was derived from a male donor with ankylosing spondylitis. Sequencing was carried out using blood, either unsorted or a sorted T cell fraction (not recorded which). The CDR3 is CASSLGTSGGLYGYTF. CDR3 in DNA: TGTGCCAGCAGTTTAGGGACCTCAGGGGGCCTCTATGGCTACACCTTC.